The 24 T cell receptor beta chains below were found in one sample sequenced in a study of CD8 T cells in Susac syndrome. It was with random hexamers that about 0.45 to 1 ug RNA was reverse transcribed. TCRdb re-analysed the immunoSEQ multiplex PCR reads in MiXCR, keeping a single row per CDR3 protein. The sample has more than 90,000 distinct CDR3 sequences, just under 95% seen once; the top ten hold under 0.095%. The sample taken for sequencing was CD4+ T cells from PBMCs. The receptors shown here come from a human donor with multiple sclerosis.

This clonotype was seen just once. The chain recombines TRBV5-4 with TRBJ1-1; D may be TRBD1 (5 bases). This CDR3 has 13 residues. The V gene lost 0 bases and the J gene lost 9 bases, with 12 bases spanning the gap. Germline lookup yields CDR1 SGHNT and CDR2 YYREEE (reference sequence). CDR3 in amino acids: CASSLAPGDQAFF. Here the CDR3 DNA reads TGTGCCAGCAGCTTGGCCCCGGGGGACCAAGCTTTCTTT.

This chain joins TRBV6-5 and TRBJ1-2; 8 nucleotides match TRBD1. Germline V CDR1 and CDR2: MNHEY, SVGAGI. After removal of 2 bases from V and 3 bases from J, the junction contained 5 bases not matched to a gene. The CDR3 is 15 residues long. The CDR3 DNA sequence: TGTGCCAGCAGTTACCCCGGACAGGGACACTATGGCTACACCTTC. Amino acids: CASSYPGQGHYGYTF.

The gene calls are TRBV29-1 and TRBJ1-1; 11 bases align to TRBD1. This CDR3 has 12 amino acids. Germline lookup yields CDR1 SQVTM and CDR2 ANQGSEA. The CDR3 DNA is TGCGGGACAGGGGGATATGGCACTGAAGCTTTCTTT. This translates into CGTGGYGTEAFF.

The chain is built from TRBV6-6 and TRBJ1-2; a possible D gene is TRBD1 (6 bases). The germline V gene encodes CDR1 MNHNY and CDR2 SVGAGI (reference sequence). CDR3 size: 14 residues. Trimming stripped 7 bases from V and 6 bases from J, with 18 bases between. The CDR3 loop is CASINRAPGNGYTF. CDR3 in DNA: TGTGCCAGCATAAACAGGGCGCCGGGGAATGGCTACACCTTC.

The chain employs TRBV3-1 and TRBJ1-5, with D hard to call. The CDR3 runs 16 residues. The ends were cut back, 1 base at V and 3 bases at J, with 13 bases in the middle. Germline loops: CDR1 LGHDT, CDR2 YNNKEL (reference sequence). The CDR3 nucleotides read TGTGCCAGCAGCCAAGCTGGCGGCGGCAACAATCAGCCCCAGCATTTT. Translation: CASSQAGGGNNQPQHF.

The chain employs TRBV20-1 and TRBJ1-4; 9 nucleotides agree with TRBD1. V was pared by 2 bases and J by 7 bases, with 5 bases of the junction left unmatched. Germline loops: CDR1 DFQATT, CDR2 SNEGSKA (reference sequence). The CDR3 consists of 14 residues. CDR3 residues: CSARQLTGGEKLFF. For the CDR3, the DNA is TGCAGTGCTAGACAACTGACAGGGGGTGAAAAACTGTTTTTT.

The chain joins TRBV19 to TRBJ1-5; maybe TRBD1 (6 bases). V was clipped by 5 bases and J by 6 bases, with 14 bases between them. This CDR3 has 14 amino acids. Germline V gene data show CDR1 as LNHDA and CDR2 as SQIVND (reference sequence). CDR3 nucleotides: TGTGCCAGTAGTTCCCCCGGGGGGCCTCAGCCCCAGCATTTT. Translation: CASSSPGGPQPQHF.

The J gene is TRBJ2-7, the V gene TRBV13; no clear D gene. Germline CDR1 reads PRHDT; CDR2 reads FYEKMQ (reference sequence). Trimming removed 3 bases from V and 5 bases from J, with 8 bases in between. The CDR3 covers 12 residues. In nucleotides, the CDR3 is TGTGCCAGCAGCTTTTCTGACCACGAGCAGTACTTC. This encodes CASSFSDHEQYF.

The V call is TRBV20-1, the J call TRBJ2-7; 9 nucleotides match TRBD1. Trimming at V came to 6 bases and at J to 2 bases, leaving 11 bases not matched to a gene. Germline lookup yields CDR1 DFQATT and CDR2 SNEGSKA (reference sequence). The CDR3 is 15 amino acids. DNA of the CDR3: TGCAGTGCCACTGGGACAGGGAGTAGGGCCTACGAGCAGTACTTC. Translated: CSATGTGSRAYEQYF.

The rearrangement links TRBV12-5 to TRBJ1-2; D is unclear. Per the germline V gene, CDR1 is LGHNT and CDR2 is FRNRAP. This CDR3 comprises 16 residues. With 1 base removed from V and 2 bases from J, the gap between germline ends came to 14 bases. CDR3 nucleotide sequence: TGTGCTAGTGGTTTGGGCCACCAGGAGCAGAACTATGGCTACACCTTC. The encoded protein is CASGLGHQEQNYGYTF.

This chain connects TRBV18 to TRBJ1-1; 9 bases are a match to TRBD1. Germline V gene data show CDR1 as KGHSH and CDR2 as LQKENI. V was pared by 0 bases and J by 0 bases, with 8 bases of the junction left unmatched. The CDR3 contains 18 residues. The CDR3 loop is CASSPPRGTGIMNTEAFF. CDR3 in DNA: TGTGCCAGCTCACCACCCCGGGGGACAGGGATTATGAACACTGAAGCTTTCTTT.

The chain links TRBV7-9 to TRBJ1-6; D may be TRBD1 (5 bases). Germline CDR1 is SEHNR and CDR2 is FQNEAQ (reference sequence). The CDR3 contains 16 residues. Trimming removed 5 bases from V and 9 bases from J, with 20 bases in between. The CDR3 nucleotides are TGTGCCAGCAGCCAGGGAGGAGTTTCCGCCGGTTCACCCCTCCACTTT. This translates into CASSQGGVSAGSPLHF.

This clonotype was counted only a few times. CDR3 DNA: TGTGCCAGCAGCTTCGGGGGCTCAGATACGCAGTATTTT. Translating gives CASSFGGSDTQYF. This chain joins TRBV7-3 and TRBJ2-3, with D perhaps matching TRBD1 or TRBD2 (6 bases each). From germline, CDR1 is SGHTA and CDR2 FQGTGA. Trimming took 3 bases from V and 4 from J, leaving 8 bases between them. CDR3 length: 13 residues.

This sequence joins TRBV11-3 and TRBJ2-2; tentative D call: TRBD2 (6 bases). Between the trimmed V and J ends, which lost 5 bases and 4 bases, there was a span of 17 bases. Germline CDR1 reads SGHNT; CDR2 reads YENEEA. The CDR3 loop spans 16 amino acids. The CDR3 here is CASSPSPGLSTGELFF. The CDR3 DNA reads TGTGCCAGCAGCCCGAGTCCGGGACTTAGCACCGGGGAGCTGTTTTTT.

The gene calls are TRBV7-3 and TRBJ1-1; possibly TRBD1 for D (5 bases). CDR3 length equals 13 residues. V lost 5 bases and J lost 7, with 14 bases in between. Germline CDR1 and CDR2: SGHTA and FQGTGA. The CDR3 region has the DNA TGTGCCAGCAGCACCCGGGGGGGAAATGAAGCTTTCTTT. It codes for CASSTRGGNEAFF.

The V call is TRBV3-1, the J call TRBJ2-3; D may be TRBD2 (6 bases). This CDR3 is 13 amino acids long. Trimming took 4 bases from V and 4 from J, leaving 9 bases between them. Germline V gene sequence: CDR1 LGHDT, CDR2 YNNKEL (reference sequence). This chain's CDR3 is CASSPGAADTQYF. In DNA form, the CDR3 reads TGTGCCAGCAGCCCGGGAGCAGCAGATACGCAGTATTTT.

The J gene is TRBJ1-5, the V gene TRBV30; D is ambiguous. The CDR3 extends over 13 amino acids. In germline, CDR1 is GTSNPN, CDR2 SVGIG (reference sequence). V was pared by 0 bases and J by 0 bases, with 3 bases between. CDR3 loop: CAWSVHSNQPQHF. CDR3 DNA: TGTGCCTGGAGTGTCCATAGCAATCAGCCCCAGCATTTT. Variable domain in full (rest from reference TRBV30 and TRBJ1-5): SQTIHQWPATLVQPVGSPLSLECTVEGTSNPNLYWYRQAAGRGLQLLFYSVGIGQISSEVPQNLSASRPQDRQFILSSKKLLLSDSGFYLCAWSVHSNQPQHFGDGTRLSIL.

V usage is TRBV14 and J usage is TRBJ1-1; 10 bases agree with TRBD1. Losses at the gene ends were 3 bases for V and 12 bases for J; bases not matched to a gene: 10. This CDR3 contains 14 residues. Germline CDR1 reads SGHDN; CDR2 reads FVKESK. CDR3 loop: CASSHVTGQGRSFF. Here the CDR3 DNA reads TGTGCCAGCAGCCACGTCACGGGACAGGGGAGATCTTTCTTT.

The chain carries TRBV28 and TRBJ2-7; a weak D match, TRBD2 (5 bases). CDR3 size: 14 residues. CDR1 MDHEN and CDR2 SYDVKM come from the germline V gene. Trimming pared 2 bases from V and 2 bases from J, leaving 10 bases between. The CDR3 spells CASSLKGLTYEQYF. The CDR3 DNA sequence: TGTGCCAGCAGTTTAAAAGGACTCACCTACGAGCAGTACTTC. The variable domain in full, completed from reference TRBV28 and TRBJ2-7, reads DVKVTQSSRYLVKRTGEKVFLECVQDMDHENMFWYRQDPGLGLRLIYFSYDVKMKEKGDIPEGYSVSREKKERFSLILESASTNQTSMYLCASSLKGLTYEQYFGPGTRLTVT.

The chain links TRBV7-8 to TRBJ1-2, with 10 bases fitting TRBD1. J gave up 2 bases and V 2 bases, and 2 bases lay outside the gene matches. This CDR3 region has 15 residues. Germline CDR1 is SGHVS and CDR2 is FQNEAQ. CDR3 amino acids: CASSLTGQGNYGYTF. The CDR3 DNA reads TGTGCCAGCAGCTTAACGGGACAGGGGAACTATGGCTACACCTTC.

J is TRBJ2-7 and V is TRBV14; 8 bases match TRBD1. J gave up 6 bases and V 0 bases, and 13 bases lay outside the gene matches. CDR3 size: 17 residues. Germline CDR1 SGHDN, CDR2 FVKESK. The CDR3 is CASSQDYFGTGDPEQYF. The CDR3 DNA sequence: TGTGCCAGCAGCCAAGATTATTTTGGGACAGGTGACCCCGAGCAGTACTTC.

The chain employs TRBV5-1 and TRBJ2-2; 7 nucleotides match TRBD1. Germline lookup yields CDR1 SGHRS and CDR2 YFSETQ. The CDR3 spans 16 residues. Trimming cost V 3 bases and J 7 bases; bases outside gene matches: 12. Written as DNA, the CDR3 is TGCGCCAGCAGCTCGGGACAGCTCCGGGCGGGCGGGGAGCTGTTTTTT. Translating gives CASSSGQLRAGGELFF.

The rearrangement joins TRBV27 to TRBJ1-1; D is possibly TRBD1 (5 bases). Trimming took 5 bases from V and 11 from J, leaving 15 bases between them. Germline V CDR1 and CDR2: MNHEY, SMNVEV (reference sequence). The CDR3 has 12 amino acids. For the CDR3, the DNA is TGTGCCAGCAGTAATCGACAGTCCCTCGCTTTCTTT. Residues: CASSNRQSLAFF.

The CDR3 DNA is TGCGCCAGCAGCCCCGGTGGGAGTTTAACGAACACCGGGGAGCTGTTTTTT. Encoded protein: CASSPGGSLTNTGELFF. The chain uses TRBV5-1 and TRBJ2-2; possibly TRBD2 for D (5 bases). The CDR3 totals 17 residues. The V gene's germline CDR1 is SGHRS and CDR2 YFSETQ. V was shortened by 4 bases and J by 0 bases, with 16 bases between the two germline ends.